This T cell receptor beta chain was profiled in a study of blood T cell repertoires in COVID-19. In the original processing: The authors estimated nucleated cell counts from reference gene primer amplification. Measured with immunoSEQ multiplex PCR; TCRdb has only the in-frame clones, and not every one. D and trimming come from the DNA, and the V and J calls and clone size come from that table. The sample holds some 110,000 clones; 70% to 85% are singletons and the top ten take approximately 4.9%. This clone was seen just once. The specimen sequenced was peripheral blood. This sequence originates from a woman between 65 and 79 years old with acute or convalescent COVID-19.

The CDR3 coding sequence is TGTGCCAGCGGAAAACAGGGAAATGAAAAACTGTTTTTT. It is translated as CASGKQGNEKLFF. This sequence joins TRBV12-3 or TRBV12-4 and TRBJ1-4; D is perhaps TRBD1 (6 bases). V gave up 8 bases and J gave up 5 bases, with 12 bases separating them. The CDR3 consists of 13 residues.